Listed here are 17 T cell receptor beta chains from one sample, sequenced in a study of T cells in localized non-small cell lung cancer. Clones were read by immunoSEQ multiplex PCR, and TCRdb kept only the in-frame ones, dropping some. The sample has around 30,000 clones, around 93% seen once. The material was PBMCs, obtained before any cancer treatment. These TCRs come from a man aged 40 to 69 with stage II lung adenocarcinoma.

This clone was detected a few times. The CDR3 sequence is CASSPLHQYNEQFF. The DNA for the CDR3 is TGTGCCAGCAGCCCCTTGCACCAATACAATGAGCAGTTCTTC. J is TRBJ2-1 and V is TRBV7-2; D unresolved. The germline gives CDR1 SGHTA, CDR2 FQGNSA. The CDR3 spans 14 residues. Trimming took 5 bases from V and 4 from J, leaving 12 bases between them.

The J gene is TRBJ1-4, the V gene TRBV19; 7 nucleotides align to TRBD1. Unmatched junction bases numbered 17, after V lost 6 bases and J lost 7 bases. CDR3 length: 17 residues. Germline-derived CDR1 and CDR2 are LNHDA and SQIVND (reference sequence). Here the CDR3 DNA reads TGTGCCAGTAGCCACAGTGTAGGGGGCGAGGTGGGTGAAAAACTGTTTTTT. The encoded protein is CASSHSVGGEVGEKLFF.

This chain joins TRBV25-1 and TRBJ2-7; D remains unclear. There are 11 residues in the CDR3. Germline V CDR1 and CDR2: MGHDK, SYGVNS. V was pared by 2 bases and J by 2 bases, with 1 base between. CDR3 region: CASSEAYEQYF. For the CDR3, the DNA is TGTGCCAGCAGTGAAGCCTACGAGCAGTACTTC.

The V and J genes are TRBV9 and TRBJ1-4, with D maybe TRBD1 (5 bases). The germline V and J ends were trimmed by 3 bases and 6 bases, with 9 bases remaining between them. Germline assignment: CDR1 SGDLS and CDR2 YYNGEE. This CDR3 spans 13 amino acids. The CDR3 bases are TGTGCCAGCAGCGGAGGGGCAGATGAAAAACTGTTTTTT. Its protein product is CASSGGADEKLFF.

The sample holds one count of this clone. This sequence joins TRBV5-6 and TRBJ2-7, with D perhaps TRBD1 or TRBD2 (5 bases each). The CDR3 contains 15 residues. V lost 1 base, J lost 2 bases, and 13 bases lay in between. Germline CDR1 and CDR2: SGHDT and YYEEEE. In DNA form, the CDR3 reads TGTGCCAGCAGCTTGATAGCTGGGGACGCCTACGAGCAGTACTTC. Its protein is CASSLIAGDAYEQYF.

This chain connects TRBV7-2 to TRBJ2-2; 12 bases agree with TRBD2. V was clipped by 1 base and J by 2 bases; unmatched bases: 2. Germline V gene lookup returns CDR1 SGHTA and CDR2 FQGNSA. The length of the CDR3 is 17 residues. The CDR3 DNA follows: TGTGCCAGCAGCTTAGGAGGACTAGCGGGAAACACCGGGGAGCTGTTTTTT. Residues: CASSLGGLAGNTGELFF.

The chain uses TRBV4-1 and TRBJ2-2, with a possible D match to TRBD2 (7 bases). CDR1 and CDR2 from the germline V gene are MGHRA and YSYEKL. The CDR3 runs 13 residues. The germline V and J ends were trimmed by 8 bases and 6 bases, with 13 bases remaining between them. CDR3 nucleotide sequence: TGCGCCAGCTCGGGGGAGGGGGCCGGGGAGCTGTTTTTT. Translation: CASSGEGAGELFF.

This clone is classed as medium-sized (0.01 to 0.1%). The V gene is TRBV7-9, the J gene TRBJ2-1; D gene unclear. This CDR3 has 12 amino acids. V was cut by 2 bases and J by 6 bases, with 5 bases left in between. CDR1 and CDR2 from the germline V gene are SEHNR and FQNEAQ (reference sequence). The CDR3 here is CASSLMGNEQFF. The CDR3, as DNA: TGTGCCAGCAGCTTAATGGGCAATGAGCAGTTCTTC.

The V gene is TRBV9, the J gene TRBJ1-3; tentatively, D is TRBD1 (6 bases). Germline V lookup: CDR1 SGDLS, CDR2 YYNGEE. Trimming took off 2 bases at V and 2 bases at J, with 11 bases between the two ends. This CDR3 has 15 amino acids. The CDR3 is CASSVSGVPGNTIYF. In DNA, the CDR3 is TGTGCCAGCAGCGTGTCAGGGGTCCCTGGAAACACCATATATTTT.

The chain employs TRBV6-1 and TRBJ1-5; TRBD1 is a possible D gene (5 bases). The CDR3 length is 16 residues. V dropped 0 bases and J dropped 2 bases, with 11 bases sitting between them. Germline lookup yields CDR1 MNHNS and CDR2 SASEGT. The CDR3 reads CASSEAGGSGNQPQHF. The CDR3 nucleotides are TGTGCCAGCAGTGAAGCGGGGGGAAGTGGCAATCAGCCCCAGCATTTT.

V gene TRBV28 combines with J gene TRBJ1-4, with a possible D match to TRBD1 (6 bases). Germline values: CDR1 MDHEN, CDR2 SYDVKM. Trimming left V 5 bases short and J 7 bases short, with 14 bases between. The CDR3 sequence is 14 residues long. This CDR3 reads CASSPGDRSEKLFF. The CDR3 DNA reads TGTGCCAGCAGTCCTGGAGACAGGAGTGAAAAACTGTTTTTT.

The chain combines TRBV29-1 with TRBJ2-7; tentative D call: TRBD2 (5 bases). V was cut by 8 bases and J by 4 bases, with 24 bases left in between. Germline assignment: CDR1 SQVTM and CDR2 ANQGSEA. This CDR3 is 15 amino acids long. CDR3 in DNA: TGCAGCCCAAAAAGAGGAATAGAGGGTACGTACGAGCAGTACTTC. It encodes CSPKRGIEGTYEQYF.

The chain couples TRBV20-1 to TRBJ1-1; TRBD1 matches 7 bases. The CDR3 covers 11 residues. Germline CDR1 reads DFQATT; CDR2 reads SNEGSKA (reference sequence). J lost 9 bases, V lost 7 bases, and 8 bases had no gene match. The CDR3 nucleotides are TGCAGTGGCCGGAGGGACAGTCAAGCTTTCTTT. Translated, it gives CSGRRDSQAFF.

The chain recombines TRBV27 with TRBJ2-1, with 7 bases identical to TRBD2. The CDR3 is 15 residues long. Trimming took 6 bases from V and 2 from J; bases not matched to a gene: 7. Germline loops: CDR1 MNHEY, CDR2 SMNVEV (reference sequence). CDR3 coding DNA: TGTGCCAGCAGCTCGGGAGGCGTAACCTACAATGAGCAGTTCTTC. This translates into CASSSGGVTYNEQFF.

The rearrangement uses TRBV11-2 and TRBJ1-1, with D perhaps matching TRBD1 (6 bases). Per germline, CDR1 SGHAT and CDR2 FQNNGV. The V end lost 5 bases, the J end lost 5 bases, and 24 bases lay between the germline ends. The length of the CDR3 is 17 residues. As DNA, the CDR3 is TGTGCCAGCAGCAGATACGAGGGGGAGGTGGGTAGGACTGAAGCTTTCTTT. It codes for CASSRYEGEVGRTEAFF.

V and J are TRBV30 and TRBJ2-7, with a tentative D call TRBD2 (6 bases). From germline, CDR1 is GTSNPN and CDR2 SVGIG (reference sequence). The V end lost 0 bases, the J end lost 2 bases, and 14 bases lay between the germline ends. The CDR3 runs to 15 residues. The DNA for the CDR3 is TGTGCCTGGAGTGTACGGAGGGAGGCGACCTACGAGCAGTACTTC. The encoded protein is CAWSVRREATYEQYF.

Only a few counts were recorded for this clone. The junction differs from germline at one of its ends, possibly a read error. The CDR3 DNA reads TGCGCCAGCAGCCAAGATAGAAGGGCACTTTCTGGTGGCTACACCTTC. As protein: CASSQDRRALSGGYTF. V usage is TRBV5-4 and J usage is TRBJ1-2, with D unclear. The germline V gene encodes CDR1 SGHNT and CDR2 YYREEE (reference sequence). This CDR3 region has 16 residues.